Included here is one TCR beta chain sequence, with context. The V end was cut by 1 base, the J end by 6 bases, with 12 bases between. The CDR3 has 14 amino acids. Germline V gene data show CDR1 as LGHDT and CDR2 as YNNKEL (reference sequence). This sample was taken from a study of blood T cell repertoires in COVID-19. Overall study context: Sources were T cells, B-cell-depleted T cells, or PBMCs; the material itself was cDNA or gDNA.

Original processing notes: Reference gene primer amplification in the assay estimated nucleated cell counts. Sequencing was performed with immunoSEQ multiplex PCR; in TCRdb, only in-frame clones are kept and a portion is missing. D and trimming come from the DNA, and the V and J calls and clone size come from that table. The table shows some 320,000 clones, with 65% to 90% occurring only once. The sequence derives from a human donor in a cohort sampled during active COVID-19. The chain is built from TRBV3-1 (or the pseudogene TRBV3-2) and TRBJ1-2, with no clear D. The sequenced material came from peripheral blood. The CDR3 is CASSQASGLDGYTF. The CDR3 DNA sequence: TGTGCCAGCAGCCAAGCTTCAGGCCTTGATGGCTACACCTTC.